This TCR beta chain was sequenced in a study of blood T cell repertoires in COVID-19. Study at large: Acute and convalescent COVID-19 specimens originated in the United States, Italy and Spain.

Two negative PCRs, clearance, or symptom resolution were required of recovered Cohort 3 donors. As originally analysed: Amplification of reference gene primers provided the estimated nucleated cell counts. The protocol was immunoSEQ multiplex PCR, while the TCRdb copy is restricted to in-frame clones and leaves out a portion. That table furnishes V, J and clone size, whereas the DNA furnished D and trimming. This table has about 200,000 clones, around 90% appearing once. Germline V CDR1 and CDR2: SGHDN, FVKESK. CDR3 length: 14 residues. V gave up 0 bases and J gave up 4 bases, with 9 bases separating them.

Sequenced: PBMCs or T cells enriched from blood (not recorded which). This rearrangement joins TRBV14 to TRBJ1-1, with D tentatively TRBD1 (5 bases). The receptor was derived from a man aged 30-40 years who had recovered from COVID-19. The CDR3 protein is CASSQDGGSTEAFF. DNA for the CDR3: TGTGCCAGCAGCCAAGACGGGGGGTCCACTGAAGCTTTCTTT.